These 28 T cell receptor beta chains originate from one sample sequenced in a study of T cell responses to AZD1222 COVID-19 vaccine. Only in-frame clones appear in the TCRdb table, and some are missing; sequencing was by immunoSEQ multiplex PCR. The sample lists about 78,000 clones, 88% seen once, with 4% to 5.5% in the top ten. The sample was peripheral blood, taken on day 0 of MenACWY control vaccination. The receptors were sampled from an adult in good health.

The chain has TRBV28 and TRBJ1-5; 7 bases fit TRBD1. V lost 6 bases and J lost 7; bases outside the gene matches: 9. This CDR3 is 14 amino acids long. The germline CDR1 and CDR2 sequences are MDHEN and SYDVKM. CDR3 protein: CASRNDRVRQPQHF. CDR3 DNA sequence: TGTGCCAGCAGAAACGACAGGGTTCGACAGCCCCAGCATTTT.

This clone was counted a single time. The J gene is TRBJ2-1, the V gene TRBV9, with a tentative D call TRBD1 (7 bases). The germline V gene has CDR1 SGDLS and CDR2 YYNGEE. V was cut by 2 bases and J by 7 bases, with 16 bases left in between. The CDR3 spans 15 residues. CDR3 in DNA: TGTGCCAGCAGCGTTCTGGAGGGGGCGGGTAATGAGCAGTTCTTC. The encoded protein is CASSVLEGAGNEQFF.

The rearrangement links TRBV9 to TRBJ2-1; the D is unclear. CDR1 is SGDLS, CDR2 YYNGEE, per germline. This CDR3 comprises 11 residues. V was shortened by 3 bases and J by 8 bases, with 6 bases between the two germline ends. CDR3 bases: TGTGCCAGCAGCGGCGACGATGAGCAGTTCTTC. Protein sequence: CASSGDDEQFF.

The CDR3, as DNA: TGTGCCAGCAGCCATTCAGCCTCCGACAACTACGAAAAACTGTTTTTT. It codes for CASSHSASDNYEKLFF. J is TRBJ1-4 and V is TRBV9; no clear D gene. CDR3 length equals 16 residues. The germline V gene encodes CDR1 SGDLS and CDR2 YYNGEE. V lost 4 bases to trimming and J lost 8 bases, with 21 bases between them.

V is TRBV24-1 and J is TRBJ1-1; a weak D match, TRBD1 (5 bases). Deletions cut 1 base from V and 6 bases from J, with 17 bases between. The CDR3 is 16 amino acids. The germline CDR1 and CDR2 sequences are KGHDR and SFDVKD. CDR3 sequence reads: CATSDLGARVGAEAFF. The DNA for the CDR3 is TGTGCCACCAGTGATTTAGGGGCCAGGGTTGGGGCTGAAGCTTTCTTT.

In DNA, the CDR3 is TGTGCCAGCAGTTTGAACGACGAGCAGTACTTC. Translated, it gives CASSLNDEQYF. This chain uses TRBV12-3 or TRBV12-4 with TRBJ2-7, with unresolved D. V dropped 3 bases and J dropped 5 bases, with 5 bases sitting between them. The CDR3 contains 11 residues.

This sequence joins TRBV6-1 and TRBJ2-1, with 9 positions matching TRBD2. V trimming: 2 bases; J trimming: 4 bases; junction bases outside the gene matches: 3. The CDR3 loop spans 15 amino acids. The germline CDR1 and CDR2 sequences are MNHNS and SASEGT. CDR3 region: CASSELAGRYNEQFF. The CDR3 nucleotides read TGTGCCAGCAGTGAACTAGCGGGGCGGTACAATGAGCAGTTCTTC.

V is TRBV5-1 and J is TRBJ1-4; D ambiguous. The CDR3 has 14 residues. The V gene lost 5 bases and the J gene lost 8 bases, with 16 bases spanning the gap. Looked up from germline, CDR1 is SGHRS and CDR2 is YFSETQ. The CDR3 DNA reads as TGCGCCAGCAGGCCTGGCCTTGGTGGGGAAAAACTGTTTTTT. Its protein is CASRPGLGGEKLFF.

This chain links TRBV9 with TRBJ1-6; maybe TRBD1 (6 bases). V lost 4 bases, J lost 10 bases, and 15 bases lay in between. Germline V CDR1 and CDR2: SGDLS, YYNGEE. The CDR3 consists of 14 residues. The CDR3 DNA sequence: TGTGCCAGCAGCATACAGGGCGGGGAGTCACCCCTCCACTTT. This encodes CASSIQGGESPLHF.

The chain is built from TRBV7-8 and TRBJ1-1; TRBD1 is a possible D gene (6 bases). Germline assignment: CDR1 SGHVS and CDR2 FQNEAQ. This CDR3 region has 15 residues. V was trimmed by 4 bases and J by 4 bases, leaving 16 bases between them. The CDR3 nucleotides are TGTGCCAGCAGCTGGCTCCTTACAGGGAGCACTGAAGCTTTCTTT. Its translation: CASSWLLTGSTEAFF.

The rearrangement links TRBV30 to TRBJ2-5; D perhaps matches TRBD2 (5 bases). CDR1 GTSNPN and CDR2 SVGIG come from the germline V gene (reference sequence). Trimming pared 0 bases from V and 5 bases from J, leaving 16 bases between. This CDR3 has 15 residues. The CDR3 sequence: CAWSVGGSRRETQYF. CDR3 bases: TGTGCCTGGAGTGTGGGCGGGTCTCGGCGGGAGACCCAGTACTTC. The full variable domain, rest sourced from reference TRBV30 and TRBJ2-5, is SQTIHQWPATLVQPVGSPLSLECTVEGTSNPNLYWYRQAAGRGLQLLFYSVGIGQISSEVPQNLSASRPQDRQFILSSKKLLLSDSGFYLCAWSVGGSRRETQYFGPGTRLLVL.

The chain links TRBV27 to TRBJ2-7; no reliable D call. The germline gives CDR1 MNHEY, CDR2 SMNVEV (reference sequence). The CDR3 runs to 15 residues. The germline V and J ends were trimmed by 6 bases and 1 base, with 16 bases remaining between them. The CDR3 DNA sequence: TGTGCCAGCAGCCCCTCGGCAGGCCTGTCCTACGAGCAGTACTTC. The encoded protein is CASSPSAGLSYEQYF.

The DNA of the CDR3 is TGCGCCAGCAGCCCTACGACTAGCAATCAGCCCCAGCATTTT. It codes for CASSPTTSNQPQHF. The rearrangement joins TRBV4-1 to TRBJ1-5; D gene ambiguous. Germline values: CDR1 MGHRA, CDR2 YSYEKL. The CDR3 spans 14 residues. Trimming removed 4 bases from V and 0 bases from J, with 7 bases in between.

The V gene is TRBV19, the J gene TRBJ1-5, with D possibly being TRBD1 (5 bases). Trimming pared 3 bases from V and 4 bases from J, leaving 13 bases between. From germline, CDR1 is LNHDA and CDR2 SQIVND (reference sequence). This CDR3 comprises 15 residues. The CDR3 DNA follows: TGTGCCAGTAGTATCGGGGCGCGGCAGAATCAGCCCCAGCATTTT. This sequence encodes CASSIGARQNQPQHF. Variable domain in full (rest from reference TRBV19 and TRBJ1-5): DGGITQSPKYLFRKEGQNVTLSCEQNLNHDAMYWYRQDPGQGLRLIYYSQIVNDFQKGDIAEGYSVSREKKESFPLTVTSAQKNPTAFYLCASSIGARQNQPQHFGDGTRLSIL.

In DNA, the CDR3 is TGTGCCAGCAGCTCTACCACAGATACGCAGTATTTT. Its protein product is CASSSTTDTQYF. V and J are TRBV6-5 and TRBJ2-3, with D uncertain. V lost 6 bases and J lost 2, with 6 bases in between. The CDR3 has 12 residues. The germline V gene has CDR1 MNHEY and CDR2 SVGAGI.

The chain links TRBV6-2 or TRBV6-3 to TRBJ1-3; D is unresolved. This CDR3 comprises 16 residues. Per the germline V gene, CDR1 is MNHEY and CDR2 is SVGEGT. V dropped 0 bases and J dropped 1 base, with 10 bases sitting between them. The CDR3 bases are TGTGCCAGCAGTTACTCCCCTACCGGATCTGGAAACACCATATATTTT. Its protein is CASSYSPTGSGNTIYF.

The chain joins TRBV11-2 to TRBJ1-6; D is unresolved. CDR3 length: 14 residues. Looked up from germline, CDR1 is SGHAT and CDR2 is FQNNGV. Trimming removed 6 bases at V and 10 bases at J, with 16 bases between. This CDR3 is CASSPAGFRSPLHF. The CDR3 DNA is TGTGCCAGCAGTCCGGCGGGTTTCCGCTCACCCCTCCACTTT.

The chain is built from TRBV5-5 and TRBJ2-2; 9 nucleotides match TRBD1. Germline CDR1 is SGHKS and CDR2 is YYEKEE (reference sequence). This CDR3 region has 20 residues. The ends lost 2 bases at V and 7 bases at J; junction bases unmatched: 21. CDR3 protein: CASSLKDPGQGLVYGGELFF. The CDR3 nucleotides are TGTGCCAGCAGCTTAAAAGATCCGGGACAGGGATTGGTTTATGGCGGGGAGCTGTTTTTT.

The genes are TRBV18 and TRBJ1-3; maybe TRBD1 (6 bases). The V end lost 3 bases, the J end lost 5 bases, and 14 bases lay between the germline ends. CDR1 and CDR2 from the germline V gene are KGHSH and LQKENI. The CDR3 is made up of 15 amino acids. Written as DNA, the CDR3 is TGTGCCAGCTCACCGGTGGCAGGGGAAAGAAACACCATATATTTT. Its translation is CASSPVAGERNTIYF.

Here the CDR3 reads CASSLVSGREEQYF. Here the CDR3 DNA reads TGTGCCAGCAGCTTAGTAAGTGGCAGGGAAGAGCAGTACTTC. This rearrangement joins TRBV7-9 to TRBJ2-7; a possible D gene is TRBD1 (5 bases). The length of the CDR3 is 14 residues. The V end lost 1 base, the J end lost 7 bases, and 14 bases lay between the germline ends. Germline V CDR1 and CDR2: SEHNR, FQNEAQ (reference sequence).

CDR3 sequence (DNA): TGTGCCAGCAGCCAAGGGGTCGCTGAAGCTTTCTTT. The encoded protein is CASSQGVAEAFF. The V call is TRBV3-1 (or the pseudogene TRBV3-2), the J call TRBJ1-1; D unresolved. Germline assignment: CDR1 LGHDT and CDR2 YNNKEL (reference sequence). Trimming removed 1 base at V and 6 bases at J, with 6 bases between. The CDR3 has 12 residues.

The J gene is TRBJ1-2, the V gene TRBV20-1; 7 positions agree with TRBD1. The CDR3 contains 11 residues. V was clipped by 4 bases and J by 8 bases; unmatched bases: 4. From germline, CDR1 is DFQATT and CDR2 SNEGSKA (reference sequence). The CDR3 bases are TGCAGTGCTATCAGGGGGGAAGGCTACACCTTC. Translated: CSAIRGEGYTF.

This chain uses TRBV11-2 with TRBJ2-1, with 10 bases lining up with TRBD1. This CDR3 is built from 14 residues. The V gene end was trimmed by 5 bases and the J gene end by 6 bases; junction bases not matched to a gene: 4. Per germline, CDR1 SGHAT and CDR2 FQNNGV. CDR3 in amino acids: CASSAGTGVNEQFF. The CDR3, as DNA: TGTGCCAGCAGCGCAGGGACAGGGGTCAATGAGCAGTTCTTC.

The chain couples TRBV30 to TRBJ1-1, with a weak D call TRBD1 (5 bases). The V and J ends lost 0 bases and 13 bases respectively, with 15 bases between them. The length of the CDR3 is 12 residues. CDR1 and CDR2 from the germline V gene are GTSNPN and SVGIG (reference sequence). The CDR3 spells CAWSVYTRQCFF. CDR3 bases: TGTGCCTGGAGTGTATACACCAGACAGTGTTTCTTT.

This rearrangement joins TRBV19 to TRBJ1-1; D unclear. Germline CDR1 LNHDA, CDR2 SQIVND (reference sequence). Between the trimmed V and J ends, which lost 7 bases and 0 bases, there was a span of 12 bases. The CDR3 has 14 amino acids. The CDR3 loop is CASNSGGLNTEAFF. For the CDR3, the DNA is TGTGCCAGTAATAGTGGAGGGTTGAACACTGAAGCTTTCTTT.

The rearrangement joins TRBV12-5 to TRBJ2-7; D might be TRBD1 or TRBD2, each matching 5 bases. Germline CDR1 and CDR2: LGHNT and FRNRAP. V was clipped by 1 base and J by 4 bases, with 20 bases between them. This CDR3 has 17 amino acids. CDR3 sequence (DNA): TGTGCTAGTGGTTTGGCACCCGGGGCAGGGCAGGCTTACGAGCAGTACTTC. It yields the protein CASGLAPGAGQAYEQYF.

The V call is TRBV19, the J call TRBJ1-4; D is possibly TRBD1 (5 bases). The CDR3 has 14 amino acids. Per germline, CDR1 LNHDA and CDR2 SQIVND (reference sequence). The germline V and J ends were trimmed by 9 bases and 8 bases, with 19 bases remaining between them. Here the CDR3 DNA reads TGTGCCAGCGCTCAGGGAGGAGGGAGGGAAAAACTGTTTTTT. Residues: CASAQGGGREKLFF. The variable domain in full, completed from reference TRBV19 and TRBJ1-4, reads DGGITQSPKYLFRKEGQNVTLSCEQNLNHDAMYWYRQDPGQGLRLIYYSQIVNDFQKGDIAEGYSVSREKKESFPLTVTSAQKNPTAFYLCASAQGGGREKLFFGSGTQLSVL.

The gene calls are TRBV10-3 and TRBJ1-2, with a possible D match to TRBD1 (5 bases). Germline CDR1 is ENHRY and CDR2 is SYGVKD. Trimming removed 3 bases from V and 6 bases from J, with 11 bases in between. The CDR3 is made up of 13 amino acids. For the CDR3, the DNA is TGTGCCATCAGTGATGGGGCGGCGAATGGCTACACCTTC. Protein: CAISDGAANGYTF.